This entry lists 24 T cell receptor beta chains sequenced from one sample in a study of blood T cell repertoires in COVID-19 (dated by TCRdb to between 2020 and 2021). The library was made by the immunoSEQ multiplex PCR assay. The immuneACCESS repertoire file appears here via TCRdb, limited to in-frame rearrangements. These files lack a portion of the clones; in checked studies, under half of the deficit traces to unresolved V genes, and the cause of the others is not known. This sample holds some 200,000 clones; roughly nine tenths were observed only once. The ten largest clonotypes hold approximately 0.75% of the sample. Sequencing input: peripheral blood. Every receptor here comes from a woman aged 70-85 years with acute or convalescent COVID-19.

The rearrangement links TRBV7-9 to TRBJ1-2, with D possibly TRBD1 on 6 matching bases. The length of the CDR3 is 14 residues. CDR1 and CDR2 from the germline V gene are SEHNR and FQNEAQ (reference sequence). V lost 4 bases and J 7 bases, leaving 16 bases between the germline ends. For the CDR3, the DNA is TGTGCCAGCAGCTCGCTAACAGGGAGTAGTGGCTACACCTTC. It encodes CASSSLTGSSGYTF.

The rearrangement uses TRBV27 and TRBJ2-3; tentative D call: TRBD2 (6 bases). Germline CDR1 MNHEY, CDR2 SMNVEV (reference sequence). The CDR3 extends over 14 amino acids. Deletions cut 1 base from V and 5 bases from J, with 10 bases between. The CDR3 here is CASSLWGDGDTQYF. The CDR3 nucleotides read TGTGCCAGCAGTTTATGGGGGGACGGAGATACGCAGTATTTT.

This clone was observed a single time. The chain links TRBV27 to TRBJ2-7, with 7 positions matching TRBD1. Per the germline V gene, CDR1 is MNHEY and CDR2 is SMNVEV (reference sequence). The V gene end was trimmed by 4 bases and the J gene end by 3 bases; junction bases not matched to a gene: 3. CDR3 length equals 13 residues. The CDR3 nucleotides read TGTGCCAGCAGTTGGGACAGCAACTACGAGCAGTACTTC. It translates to CASSWDSNYEQYF.

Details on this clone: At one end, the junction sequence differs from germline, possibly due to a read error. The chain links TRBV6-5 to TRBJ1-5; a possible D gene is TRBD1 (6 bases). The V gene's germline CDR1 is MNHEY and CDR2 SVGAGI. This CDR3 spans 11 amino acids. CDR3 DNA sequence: TGTGCCAGCAGTAATCGGGACATATCGGATTTT. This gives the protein CASSNRDISDF.

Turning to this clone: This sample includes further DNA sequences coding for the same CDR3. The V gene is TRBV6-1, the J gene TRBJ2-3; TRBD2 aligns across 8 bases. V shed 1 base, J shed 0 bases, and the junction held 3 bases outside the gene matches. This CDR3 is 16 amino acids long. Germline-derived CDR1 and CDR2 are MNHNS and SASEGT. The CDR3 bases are TGTGCCAGCAGTGAAGGTCAGCGGGGGAGCACAGATACGCAGTATTTT. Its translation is CASSEGQRGSTDTQYF.

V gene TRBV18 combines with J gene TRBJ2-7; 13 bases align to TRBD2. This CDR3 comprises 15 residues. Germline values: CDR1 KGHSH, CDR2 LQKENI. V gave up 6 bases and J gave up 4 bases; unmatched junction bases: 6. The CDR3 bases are TGTGCCAGCTCTACGACTAGCGGGAGGATGTACGAGCAGTACTTC. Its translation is CASSTTSGRMYEQYF.

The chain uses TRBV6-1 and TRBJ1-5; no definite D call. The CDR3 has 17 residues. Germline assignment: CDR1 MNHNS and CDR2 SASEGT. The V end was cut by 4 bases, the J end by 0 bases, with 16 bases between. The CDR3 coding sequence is TGTGCCAGCAGTGGGTTCATCATCCCCGGTAGCAATCAGCCCCAGCATTTT. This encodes CASSGFIIPGSNQPQHF.

CDR3 residues: CADEGDLYNEQFF. The CDR3 nucleotides are TGTGCGGACGAGGGGGATCTCTACAATGAGCAGTTCTTC. The chain is built from TRBV2 and TRBJ2-1; weak D call: TRBD1 (6 bases). Germline CDR1 is SNHLY and CDR2 is FYNNEI. This CDR3 is built from 13 residues.

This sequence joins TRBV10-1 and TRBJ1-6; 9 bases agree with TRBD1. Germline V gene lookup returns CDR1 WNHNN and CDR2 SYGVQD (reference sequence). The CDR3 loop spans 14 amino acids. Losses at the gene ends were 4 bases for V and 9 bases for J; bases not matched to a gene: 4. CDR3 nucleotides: TGCGCCAGCAGTGTGGACAGGGGAGGTTCACCCCTCCACTTT. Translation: CASSVDRGGSPLHF.

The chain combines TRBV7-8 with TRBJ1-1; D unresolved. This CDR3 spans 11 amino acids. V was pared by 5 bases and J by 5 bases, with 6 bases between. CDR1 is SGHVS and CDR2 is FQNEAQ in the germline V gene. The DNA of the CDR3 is TGTGCCAGCAGCCCCCGGACTGAAGCTTTCTTT. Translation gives CASSPRTEAFF.

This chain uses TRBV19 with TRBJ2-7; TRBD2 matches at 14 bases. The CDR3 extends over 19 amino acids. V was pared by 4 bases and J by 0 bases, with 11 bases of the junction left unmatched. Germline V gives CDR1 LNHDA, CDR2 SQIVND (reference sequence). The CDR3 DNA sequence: TGTGCCAGTAGTAGAACCGGGACTAGCGGGAGTGGAGACTCCTACGAGCAGTACTTC. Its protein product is CASSRTGTSGSGDSYEQYF.

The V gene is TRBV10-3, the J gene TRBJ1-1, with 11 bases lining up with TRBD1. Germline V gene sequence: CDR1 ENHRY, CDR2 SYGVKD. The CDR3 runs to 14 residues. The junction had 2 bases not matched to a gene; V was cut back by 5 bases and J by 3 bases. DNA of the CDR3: TGTGCCATCAGTAGGGGACAGGGGGACACTGAAGCTTTCTTT. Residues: CAISRGQGDTEAFF.

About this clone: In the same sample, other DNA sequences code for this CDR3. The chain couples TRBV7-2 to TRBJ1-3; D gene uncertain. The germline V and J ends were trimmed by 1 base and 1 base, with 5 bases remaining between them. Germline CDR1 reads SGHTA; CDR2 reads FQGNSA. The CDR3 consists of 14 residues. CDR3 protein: CASSLGGSGNTIYF. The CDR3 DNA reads TGTGCCAGCAGCTTAGGCGGATCTGGAAACACCATATATTTT.

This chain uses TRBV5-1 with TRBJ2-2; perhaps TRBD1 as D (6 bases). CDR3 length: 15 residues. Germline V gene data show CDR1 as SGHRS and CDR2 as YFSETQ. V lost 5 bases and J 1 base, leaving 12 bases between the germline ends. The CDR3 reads CASRRGQQNTGELFF. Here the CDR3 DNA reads TGCGCCAGCAGGCGTGGACAGCAGAACACCGGGGAGCTGTTTTTT.

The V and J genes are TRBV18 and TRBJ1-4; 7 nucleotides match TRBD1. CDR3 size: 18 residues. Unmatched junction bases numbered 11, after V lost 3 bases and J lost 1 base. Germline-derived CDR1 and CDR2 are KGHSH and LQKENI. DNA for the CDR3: TGTGCCAGCTCACCTACCGAAGGGGGCGCTGGAACTAATGAAAAACTGTTTTTT. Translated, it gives CASSPTEGGAGTNEKLFF. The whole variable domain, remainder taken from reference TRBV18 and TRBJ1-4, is NAGVMQNPRHLVRRRGQEARLRCSPMKGHSHVYWYRQLPEEGLKFMVYLQKENIIDESGMPKERFSAEFPKEGPSILRIQQVVRGDSAAYFCASSPTEGGAGTNEKLFFGSGTQLSVL.

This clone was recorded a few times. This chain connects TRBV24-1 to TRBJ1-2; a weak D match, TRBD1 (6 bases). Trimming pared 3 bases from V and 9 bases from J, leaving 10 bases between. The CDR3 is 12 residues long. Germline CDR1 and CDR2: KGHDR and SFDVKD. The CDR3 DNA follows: TGTGCCACCAGTGATACCGGACAGAGCTACACCTTC. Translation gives CATSDTGQSYTF.

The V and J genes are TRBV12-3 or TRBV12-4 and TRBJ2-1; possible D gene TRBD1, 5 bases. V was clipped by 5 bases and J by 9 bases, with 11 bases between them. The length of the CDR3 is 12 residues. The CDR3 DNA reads TGTGCCAGCAGTCCCGACAGATTTGAGCAGTTCTTC. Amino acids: CASSPDRFEQFF.

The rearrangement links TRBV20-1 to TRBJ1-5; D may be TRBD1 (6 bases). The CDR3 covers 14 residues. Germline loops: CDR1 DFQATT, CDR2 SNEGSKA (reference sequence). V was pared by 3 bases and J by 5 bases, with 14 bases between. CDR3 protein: CSASGQLIHQPQHF. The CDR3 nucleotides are TGCAGTGCTAGTGGACAGTTAATCCATCAGCCCCAGCATTTT.

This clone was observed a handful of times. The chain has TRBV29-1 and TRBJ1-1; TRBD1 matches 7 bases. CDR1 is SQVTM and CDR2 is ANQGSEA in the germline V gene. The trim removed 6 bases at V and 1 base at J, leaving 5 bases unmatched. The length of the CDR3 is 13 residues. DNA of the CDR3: TGCAGCGTCGCCCGGACAGGGAACACTGAAGCTTTCTTT. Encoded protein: CSVARTGNTEAFF. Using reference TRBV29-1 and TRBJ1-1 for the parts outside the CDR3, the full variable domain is SAVISQKPSRDICQRGTSLTIQCQVDSQVTMMFWYRQQPGQSLTLIATANQGSEATYESGFVIDKFPISRPNLTFSTLTVSNMSPEDSSIYLCSVARTGNTEAFFGQGTRLTVV.

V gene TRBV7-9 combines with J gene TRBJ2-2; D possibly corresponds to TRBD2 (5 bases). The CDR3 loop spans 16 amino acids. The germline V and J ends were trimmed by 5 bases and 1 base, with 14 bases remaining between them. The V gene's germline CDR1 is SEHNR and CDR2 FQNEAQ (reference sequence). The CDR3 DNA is TGTGCCAGCAGCATAGGCGGGCCGCTGAACACCGGGGAGCTGTTTTTT. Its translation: CASSIGGPLNTGELFF.

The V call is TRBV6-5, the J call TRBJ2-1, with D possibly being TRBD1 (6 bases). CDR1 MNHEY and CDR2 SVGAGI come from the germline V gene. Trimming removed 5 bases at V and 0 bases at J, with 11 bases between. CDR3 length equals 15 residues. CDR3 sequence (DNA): TGTGCCAGCAGTACCACAGGGAACTCCTACAATGAGCAGTTCTTC. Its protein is CASSTTGNSYNEQFF.

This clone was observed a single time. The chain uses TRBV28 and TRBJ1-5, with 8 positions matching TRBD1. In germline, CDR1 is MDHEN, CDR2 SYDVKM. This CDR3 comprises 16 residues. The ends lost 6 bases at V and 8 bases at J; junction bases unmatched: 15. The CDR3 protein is CASSIRTGFTYEPQHF. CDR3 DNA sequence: TGTGCCAGCAGCATCAGGACAGGGTTTACTTATGAGCCCCAGCATTTT.

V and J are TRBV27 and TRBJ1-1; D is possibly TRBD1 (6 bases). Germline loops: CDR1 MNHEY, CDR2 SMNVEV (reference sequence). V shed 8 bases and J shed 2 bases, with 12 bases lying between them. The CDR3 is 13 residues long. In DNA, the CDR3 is TGTGCCAGCGCTACAGGGAGAAACACTGAAGCTTTCTTT. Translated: CASATGRNTEAFF.

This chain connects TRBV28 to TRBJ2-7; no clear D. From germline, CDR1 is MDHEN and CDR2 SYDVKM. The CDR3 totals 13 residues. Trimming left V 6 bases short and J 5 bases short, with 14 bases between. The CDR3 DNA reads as TGTGCCAGCAGCCCACCGAAACATAACGAGCAGTACTTC. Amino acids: CASSPPKHNEQYF.